This T cell receptor beta chain was sequenced during a study of blood T cell repertoires in COVID-19. CDR1 MNHNS and CDR2 SASEGT come from the germline V gene. The length of the CDR3 is 11 residues. Between the trimmed V and J ends, which lost 3 bases and 5 bases, there was a span of 5 bases. In the original processing: Quantification of nucleated cells was approximated via reference gene primer amplification. Repertoires were generated with immunoSEQ multiplex PCR, while TCRdb's copy carries only in-frame clones and drops some. V, J and clone size derive from that table, while D and trimming were established from the DNA sequence. Of some 150,000 clones listed, under 85% are singletons.

The sequence came from a human donor in a cohort sampled during active COVID-19. What was sequenced was peripheral blood. The chain links TRBV6-1 to TRBJ2-7; no clear D. CDR3 nucleotides: TGTGCCAGCAGTGAGTATGACGAGCAGTACTTC. Amino acids: CASSEYDEQYF.